The rows below give T cell receptor beta chains drawn from one sample of a study of T cell changes during pregnancy in multiple sclerosis. TCRdb's table, derived via immunoSEQ multiplex PCR, lists solely in-frame clones and lacks some. The sample includes about 60,000 clones, about 90% seen only once; the top ten take almost 0.5%. The specimen comprised CD4+ T cells from peripheral blood mononuclear cells, sampled after pregnancy. The source of these receptors is a female donor in good health, enrolled as a control in a pregnancy study. Each CDR3 is given with its conserved first and last residue. The D gene is left open where the match is weak. Size tells how often a clone was seen (once, few, many) or the class of an expanded clone, and some rows leave it out.

v_call	j_call	clone_size	d_call	cdr3_nt	cdr3_aa
TRBV7-7	TRBJ2-5	-	-	TGTGCTAGCAGCGCGTCTGTTCAAGAGACCCAGTACTTC	CASSASVQETQYF
TRBV30	TRBJ1-4	-	-	TGTGCCGGTACACGTATTTGGGCGCCTAATGAAAAACTGTTTTTT	CAGTRIWAPNEKLFF
TRBV6-6	TRBJ1-3	-	-	TGTGCCAGCAGCCCCTCGAGGGGAGGCTCTGGAAACACCATATATTTT	CASSPSRGGSGNTIYF
TRBV11-3	TRBJ2-3	-	-	TGTGCCAGCAGCTTGGGCCGAGACACCGCCTTCGATACGCAGTATTTT	CASSLGRDTAFDTQYF
TRBV7-2	TRBJ2-5	-	-	TGTGCCAGCAGCCGAGGGGGTTTGGAGACCCAGTACTTC	CASSRGGLETQYF
TRBV5-1	TRBJ1-1	-	-	TGCGCCAGCAGCTCGAGGGGGGGGTCGGGCACTGAAGCTTTCTTT	CASSSRGGSGTEAFF
TRBV30	TRBJ2-2	once	TRBD1	TGTGCCTGGAGGGAACAGGGGACCGGGGAGCTGTTTTTT	CAWREQGTGELFF
TRBV7-8	TRBJ2-5	-	-	TGTGCCAGCAGCTCTAGGCGGGGCGTAAGGGGAGAGACCCAGTACTTC	CASSSRRGVRGETQYF
TRBV10-3	TRBJ1-1	-	-	TGTGCCATCAGGGGGGGGGAGCGAGCTTTCTTT	CAIRGGERAFF
TRBV11-3	TRBJ1-2	once	TRBD1	TGTGCCAGCAGCTTAATAGGGGACAGCTATGGCTACACCTTC	CASSLIGDSYGYTF
TRBV5-1	TRBJ1-1	few	TRBD1	TGCGCCAGCAGCTCCCAGGGGGCCCACACTGAAGCTTTCTTT	CASSSQGAHTEAFF
TRBV30	TRBJ2-1	-	-	TGTGCCTGGAGTGTATACGGGGGCAATGAGCAGTTCTTC	CAWSVYGGNEQFF
TRBV9	TRBJ2-1	-	TRBD2	TGTGCCAGCAGCCTTACTACTAGCGGGGTCAACAATGAGCAGTTCTTC	CASSLTTSGVNNEQFF
TRBV30	TRBJ2-2	-	-	TGTGCCTGGAGTTACGGGGGGAACACCGGGGAGCTGTTTTTT	CAWSYGGNTGELFF
TRBV12-5	TRBJ1-4	-	-	TGTGCTAGTGGTTCGCAGAATAATGAAAAACTGTTTTTT	CASGSQNNEKLFF
TRBV2	TRBJ1-2	-	TRBD1	TGTGCCAGCAGTGTCGGGACAGCAAGAAACTATGGCTACACCTTC	CASSVGTARNYGYTF
TRBV14	TRBJ1-3	-	-	TGTGCCAGCCGGCGGGGCGCCGCTGGAAACACCATATATTTT	CASRRGAAGNTIYF
TRBV5-8	TRBJ2-3	-	TRBD2	TGTGCCAGCAGCTTGGCTGGGCGGGGGTACACAGATACGCAGTATTTT	CASSLAGRGYTDTQYF
TRBV19	TRBJ1-1	once	-	TGTGCCAGTAGCCCCCCCAAGGCGGGGGGCGAGGGCACTGAAGCTTTCTTT	CASSPPKAGGEGTEAFF
TRBV27	TRBJ2-5	-	TRBD2	TGTGCCAGCAGCCGTGGGACTAGCGGGGGGCCAGAGACCCAGTACTTC	CASSRGTSGGPETQYF
TRBV4-3	TRBJ1-4	-	-	TGCGCCAGCAGCCAGGCAGGGCTAAATGAAAAACTGTTTTTT	CASSQAGLNEKLFF
TRBV5-1	TRBJ2-7	-	TRBD1	TGCGCCAGCAGCTTGGAACAGGGGGCATCCTACGAGCAGTACTTC	CASSLEQGASYEQYF
TRBV19	TRBJ1-2	few	-	TGTGCCAGTAGTATAACCGGTTATAGTTTCTATGGCTACACCTTC	CASSITGYSFYGYTF
TRBV4-3	TRBJ2-3	-	TRBD2	TGCGCCAGCAGCCAAGATCGAGTAGCGGGGGGGCGCACAGATACGCAGTATTTT	CASSQDRVAGGRTDTQYF